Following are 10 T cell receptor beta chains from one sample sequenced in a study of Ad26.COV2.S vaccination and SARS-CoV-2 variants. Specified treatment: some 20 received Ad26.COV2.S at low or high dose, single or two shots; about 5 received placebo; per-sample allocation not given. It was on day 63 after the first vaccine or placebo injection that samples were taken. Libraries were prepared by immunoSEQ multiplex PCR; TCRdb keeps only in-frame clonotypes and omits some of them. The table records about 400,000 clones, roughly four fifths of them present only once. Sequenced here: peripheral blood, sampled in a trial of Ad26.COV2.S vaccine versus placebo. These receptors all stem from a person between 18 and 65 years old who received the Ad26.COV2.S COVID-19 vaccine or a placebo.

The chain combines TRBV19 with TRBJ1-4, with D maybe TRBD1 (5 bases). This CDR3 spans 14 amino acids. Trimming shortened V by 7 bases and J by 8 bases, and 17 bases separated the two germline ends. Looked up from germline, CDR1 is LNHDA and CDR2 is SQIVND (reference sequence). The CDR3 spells CASNPRGGYEKLFF. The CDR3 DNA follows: TGTGCCAGTAACCCCCGGGGGGGGTACGAAAAACTGTTTTTT.

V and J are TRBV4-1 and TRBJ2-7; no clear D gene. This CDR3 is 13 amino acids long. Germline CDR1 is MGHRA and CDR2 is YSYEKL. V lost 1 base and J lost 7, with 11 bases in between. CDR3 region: CASSQAPWREQYF. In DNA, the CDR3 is TGCGCCAGCAGCCAAGCCCCTTGGCGGGAGCAGTACTTC.

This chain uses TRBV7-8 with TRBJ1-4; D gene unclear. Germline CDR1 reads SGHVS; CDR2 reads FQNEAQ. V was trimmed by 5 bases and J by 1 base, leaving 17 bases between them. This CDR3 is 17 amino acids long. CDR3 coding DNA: TGTGCCAGCAGCCTAGGGTCCCTTCTGGTAACTAATGAAAAACTGTTTTTT. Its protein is CASSLGSLLVTNEKLFF.

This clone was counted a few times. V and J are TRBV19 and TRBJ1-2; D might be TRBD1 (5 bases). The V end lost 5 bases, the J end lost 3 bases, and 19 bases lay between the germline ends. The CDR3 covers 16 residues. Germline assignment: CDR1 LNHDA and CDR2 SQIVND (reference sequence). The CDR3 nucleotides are TGTGCCAGTAGTTTCCTCAGGGAAGGAAGGGACTATGGCTACACCTTC. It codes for CASSFLREGRDYGYTF.

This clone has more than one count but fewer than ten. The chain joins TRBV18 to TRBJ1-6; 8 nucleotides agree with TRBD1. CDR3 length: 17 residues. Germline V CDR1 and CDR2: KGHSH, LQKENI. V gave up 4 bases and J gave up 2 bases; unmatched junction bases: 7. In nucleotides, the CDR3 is TGTGCCAGCTCACGTCGACAGGGGAAAACCTATAATTCACCCCTCCACTTT. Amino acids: CASSRRQGKTYNSPLHF.

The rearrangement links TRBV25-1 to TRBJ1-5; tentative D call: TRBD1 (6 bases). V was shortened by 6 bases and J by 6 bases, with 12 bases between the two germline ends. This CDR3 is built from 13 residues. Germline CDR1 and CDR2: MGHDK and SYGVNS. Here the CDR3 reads CASRGQSGQPQHF. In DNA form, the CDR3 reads TGTGCCAGCAGAGGACAGTCGGGTCAGCCCCAGCATTTT. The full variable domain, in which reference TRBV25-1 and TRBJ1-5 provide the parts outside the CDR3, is EADIYQTPRYLVIGTGKKITLECSQTMGHDKMYWYQQDPGMELHLIHYSYGVNSTEKGDLSSESTVSRIRTEHFPLTLESARPSHTSQYLCASRGQSGQPQHFGDGTRLSIL.

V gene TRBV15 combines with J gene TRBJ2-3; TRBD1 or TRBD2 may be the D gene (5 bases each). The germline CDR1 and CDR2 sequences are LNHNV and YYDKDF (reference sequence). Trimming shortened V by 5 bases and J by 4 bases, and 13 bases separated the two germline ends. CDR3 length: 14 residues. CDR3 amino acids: CATSGILGADTQYF. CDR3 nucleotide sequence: TGTGCCACCAGCGGGATTCTGGGGGCAGATACGCAGTATTTT.

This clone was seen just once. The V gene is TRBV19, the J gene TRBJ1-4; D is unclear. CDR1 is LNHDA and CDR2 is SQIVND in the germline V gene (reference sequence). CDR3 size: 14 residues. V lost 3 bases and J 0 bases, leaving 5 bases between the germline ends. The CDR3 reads CASSIVATNEKLFF. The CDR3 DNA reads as TGTGCCAGTAGTATCGTTGCAACTAATGAAAAACTGTTTTTT.

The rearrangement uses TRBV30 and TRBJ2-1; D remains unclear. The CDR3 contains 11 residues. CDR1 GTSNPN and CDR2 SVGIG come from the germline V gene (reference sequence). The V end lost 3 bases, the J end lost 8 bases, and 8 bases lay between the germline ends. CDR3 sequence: CAWRANYEQFF. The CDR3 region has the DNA TGTGCCTGGAGGGCCAATTATGAGCAGTTCTTC. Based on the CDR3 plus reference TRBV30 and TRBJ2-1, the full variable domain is SQTIHQWPATLVQPVGSPLSLECTVEGTSNPNLYWYRQAAGRGLQLLFYSVGIGQISSEVPQNLSASRPQDRQFILSSKKLLLSDSGFYLCAWRANYEQFFGPGTRLTVL.

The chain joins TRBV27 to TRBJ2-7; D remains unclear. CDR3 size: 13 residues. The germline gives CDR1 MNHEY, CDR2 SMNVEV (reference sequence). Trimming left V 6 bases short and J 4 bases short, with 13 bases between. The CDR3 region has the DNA TGTGCCAGCAGCCGGCAATATAGATACGAGCAGTACTTC. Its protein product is CASSRQYRYEQYF.